The entry below gives a single TCR beta chain sequence along with its context. Its antigen is unidentified. The data derive from a study of cytomegalovirus exposure and HLA in healthy donors. Regarding the study as a whole: Both high specificity and high sensitivity reportedly marked the classifier's diagnosis of cytomegalovirus status. A prior analysis recorded that most TCR beta V segments were productive about 87% or about 30% of the time.

The PCR contained 60 Vbeta and 13 Jbeta primers. Clones were read by immunoSEQ multiplex PCR, and TCRdb kept only the in-frame ones, dropping some. The repertoire holds 150,000 to 200,000 clones, with roughly 75% as singletons. The receptor was derived from a young man in good health and CMV-seropositive. The sample taken for sequencing was PBMCs.

CDR3 DNA sequence: TGCAGTGCTAGGCGGGAGCAGTTCTTC. It specifies CSARREQFF. This chain joins TRBV20-1 and TRBJ2-1, with D uncertain. Germline loops: CDR1 DFQATT, CDR2 SNEGSKA (reference sequence). This CDR3 contains 9 residues. V was clipped by 3 bases and J by 10 bases, with 4 bases between them.